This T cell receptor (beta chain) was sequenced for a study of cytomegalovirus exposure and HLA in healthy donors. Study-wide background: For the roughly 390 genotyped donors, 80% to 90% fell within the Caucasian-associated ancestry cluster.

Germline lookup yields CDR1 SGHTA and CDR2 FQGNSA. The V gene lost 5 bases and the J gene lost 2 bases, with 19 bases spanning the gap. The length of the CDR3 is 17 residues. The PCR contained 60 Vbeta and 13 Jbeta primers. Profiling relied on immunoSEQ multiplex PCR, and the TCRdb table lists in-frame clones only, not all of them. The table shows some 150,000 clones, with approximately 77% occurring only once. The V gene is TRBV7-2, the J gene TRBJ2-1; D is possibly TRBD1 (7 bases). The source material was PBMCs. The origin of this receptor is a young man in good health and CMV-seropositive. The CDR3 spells CASSAQGGGAAYNEQFF. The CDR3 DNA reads TGTGCCAGCAGCGCCCAAGGGGGCGGGGCGGCCTACAATGAGCAGTTCTTC.